This TCR beta chain derives from a study of T-cell reconstitution after alpha-beta-depleted transplantation in children. The V gene's germline CDR1 is MNHEY and CDR2 SVGAGI. Trimming removed 8 bases from V and 2 bases from J; junction bases left unmatched: 8. The CDR3 sequence is 15 residues long. Molecular barcoding with unique molecular identifiers was used for the TCRbeta library. One entry per CDR3 protein results from TCRdb running MiXCR on the PCR reads. The sample lists roughly 300,000 distinct CDR3 sequences, approximately 9.8% occurring once. Only a few counts were recorded for this clonotype.

The sample consisted of PBMCs from the stem cell graft donor, taken from the stem cell graft. The chain carries TRBV6-5 and TRBJ1-4, with 7 bases that match TRBD1. The clonotype was recovered from a human donor who donated a stem cell graft to a child with SCID. CDR3 sequence (DNA): TGTGCCAGCGTAGGGCCAGGGGGGACTAATGAAAAACTGTTTTTT. Translated: CASVGPGGTNEKLFF.